These 24 T cell receptor beta chains were sequenced from one sample in a study of cytomegalovirus exposure and HLA in healthy donors. Some clones are missing from TCRdb's copy, which holds only in-frame ones; the method was immunoSEQ multiplex PCR. Found here are 150,000 to 200,000 clones, about 96% of them singletons; the top ten hold more than 0.7%. Sequences were obtained from PBMCs. The receptors derive from a woman aged 18 to 35 in good health and CMV-seronegative.

The chain carries TRBV6-5 and TRBJ1-5; 7 bases are a match to TRBD1. With V trimmed by 8 bases and J by 2 bases, 6 bases remained unmatched. CDR1 and CDR2 from the germline V gene are MNHEY and SVGAGI. CDR3 length equals 14 residues. The CDR3, as DNA: TGTGCCAGCTCGAGGGACAGCCGCAATCAGCCCCAGCATTTT. Amino acids: CASSRDSRNQPQHF.

The genes are TRBV5-1 and TRBJ2-7, with TRBD2 matching 15 bases. Looked up from germline, CDR1 is SGHRS and CDR2 is YFSETQ. The CDR3 runs to 17 residues. With 3 bases clipped from V and 0 bases from J, the junction kept 4 bases outside the gene matches. This CDR3 reads CASSSGLAGGHSYEQYF. The CDR3 DNA follows: TGCGCCAGCAGCTCGGGACTAGCGGGGGGCCACTCCTACGAGCAGTACTTC.

The chain combines TRBV6-5 with TRBJ2-1; 15 bases agree with TRBD2. The CDR3 sequence is 15 residues long. The V segment lost 6 bases and the J segment 9 bases; nucleotides outside the gene matches: 6. From germline, CDR1 is MNHEY and CDR2 SVGAGI. The CDR3 sequence: CASRWTSGGVGEQFF. The CDR3 DNA reads as TGTGCCAGCAGATGGACTAGCGGGGGGGTCGGTGAGCAGTTCTTC.

The chain couples TRBV6-6 to TRBJ1-1; perhaps TRBD1 as D (6 bases). In germline, CDR1 is MNHNY, CDR2 SVGAGI (reference sequence). The CDR3 totals 13 residues. Trimming took 4 bases from V and 5 from J, leaving 11 bases between them. CDR3 amino acids: CASSSNRATEAFF. The CDR3 DNA is TGTGCCAGCAGTTCCAACAGGGCTACTGAAGCTTTCTTT.

V is TRBV6-5 and J is TRBJ2-4, with 7 nucleotides matching TRBD2. This CDR3 is 14 amino acids long. Trimming cost V 2 bases and J 2 bases; bases outside gene matches: 0. Germline-derived CDR1 and CDR2 are MNHEY and SVGAGI. This chain's CDR3 is CASSYGTTKNIQYF. CDR3 bases: TGTGCCAGCAGTTACGGGACTACCAAAAACATTCAGTACTTC.

V gene TRBV11-2 combines with J gene TRBJ2-6; D is perhaps TRBD2 (5 bases). From germline, CDR1 is SGHAT and CDR2 FQNNGV. This CDR3 spans 15 amino acids. V was pared by 2 bases and J by 2 bases, with 7 bases between. CDR3 protein: CASSLTGAGANVLTF. DNA for the CDR3: TGTGCCAGCAGCTTAACCGGGGCTGGGGCCAACGTCCTGACTTTC.

This clone was seen just once. V and J are TRBV2 and TRBJ1-6, with D tentatively TRBD1 (5 bases). Germline loops: CDR1 SNHLY, CDR2 FYNNEI. V was clipped by 7 bases and J by 9 bases, with 16 bases between them. The CDR3 covers 14 residues. As DNA, the CDR3 is TGTGCCAGCACTACGACAGATACCCTTTCACCCCTCCACTTT. It encodes CASTTTDTLSPLHF.

The rearrangement joins TRBV4-2 to TRBJ2-5; 10 nucleotides line up with TRBD1. This CDR3 contains 16 residues. Trimming cost V 1 base and J 3 bases; bases outside gene matches: 5. Germline V gene sequence: CDR1 LGHNA, CDR2 YNFKEQ. The CDR3 sequence: CASSQVAGQGEETQYF. CDR3 nucleotide sequence: TGTGCCAGCAGCCAAGTCGCTGGACAGGGGGAAGAGACCCAGTACTTC.

V is TRBV11-2 and J is TRBJ2-5, with D perhaps matching TRBD2 (6 bases). Germline assignment: CDR1 SGHAT and CDR2 FQNNGV. With 0 bases removed from V and 5 bases from J, the gap between germline ends came to 13 bases. The CDR3 has 15 amino acids. The CDR3 bases are TGTGCCAGCAGCTTAGAACTAGCCTCCCGGGAGACCCAGTACTTC. Translating it yields CASSLELASRETQYF.

The chain is built from TRBV30 and TRBJ1-1; 9 bases fit TRBD1. The CDR3 contains 17 residues. V shed 0 bases and J 5 bases; nucleotides not matched to a gene: 13. CDR1 is GTSNPN and CDR2 is SVGIG in the germline V gene (reference sequence). The CDR3: CAWSVVRGTGGTTEAFF. CDR3 DNA sequence: TGTGCCTGGAGTGTAGTTAGGGGAACAGGGGGCACGACTGAAGCTTTCTTT.

V is TRBV2 and J is TRBJ1-3; TRBD1 is a possible D gene (5 bases). The CDR3 contains 14 residues. The V end lost 2 bases, the J end lost 3 bases, and 8 bases lay between the germline ends. Germline V CDR1 and CDR2: SNHLY, FYNNEI. The CDR3 sequence is CASSEQGGGNTIYF. CDR3 nucleotide sequence: TGTGCCAGCAGTGAACAGGGCGGTGGAAACACCATATATTTT.

The chain recombines TRBV5-1 with TRBJ1-2, with D unresolved. CDR1 is SGHRS, CDR2 YFSETQ, per germline. The CDR3 runs to 13 residues. V was shortened by 0 bases and J by 7 bases, with 10 bases between the two germline ends. The CDR3 here is CASSLAVDGGYTF. The DNA of the CDR3 is TGCGCCAGCAGCTTGGCGGTCGATGGTGGCTACACCTTC.

The V and J genes are TRBV19 and TRBJ2-2; the D gene is possibly TRBD2 (6 bases). The CDR3 is made up of 14 amino acids. Trimming took off 3 bases at V and 5 bases at J, with 10 bases between the two ends. Germline CDR1 and CDR2: LNHDA and SQIVND (reference sequence). As DNA, the CDR3 is TGTGCCAGTAGTATGGCGGAGGGGACCGGGGAGCTGTTTTTT. It codes for CASSMAEGTGELFF.

This chain links TRBV10-3 with TRBJ2-7, with D possibly being TRBD1 (5 bases). CDR1 ENHRY and CDR2 SYGVKD come from the germline V gene. This CDR3 has 14 residues. Deletions cut 4 bases from V and 4 bases from J, with 14 bases between. CDR3 loop: CAISALGHQYEQYF. The DNA for the CDR3 is TGTGCCATCAGTGCGTTAGGACACCAGTACGAGCAGTACTTC.

The genes are TRBV5-6 and TRBJ2-7, with D possibly TRBD2 on 5 matching bases. V was shortened by 2 bases and J by 2 bases, with 14 bases between the two germline ends. From germline, CDR1 is SGHDT and CDR2 YYEEEE. The CDR3 length is 15 residues. The CDR3 protein is CASSFGEFKTYEQYF. DNA of the CDR3: TGTGCCAGCAGCTTTGGGGAGTTTAAAACCTACGAGCAGTACTTC. The full variable domain, in which reference TRBV5-6 and TRBJ2-7 provide the parts outside the CDR3, is DAGVTQSPTHLIKTRGQQVTLRCSPKSGHDTVSWYQQALGQGPQFIFQYYEEEERQRGNFPDRFSGHQFPNYSSELNVNALLLGDSALYLCASSFGEFKTYEQYFGPGTRLTVT.

The V and J genes are TRBV7-9 and TRBJ2-7; D is perhaps TRBD1 (5 bases). V lost 4 bases and J lost 0, with 19 bases in between. The length of the CDR3 is 17 residues. Per the germline V gene, CDR1 is SEHNR and CDR2 is FQNEAQ (reference sequence). The CDR3 sequence is CASSSSASDKRSYEQYF. CDR3 DNA: TGTGCCAGCAGCTCTTCCGCTTCGGACAAGCGCTCCTACGAGCAGTACTTC.

A few counts support this clone. This chain connects TRBV6-5 to TRBJ2-7; 9 nucleotides agree with TRBD1. V was pared by 0 bases and J by 3 bases, with 0 bases of the junction left unmatched. Germline lookup yields CDR1 MNHEY and CDR2 SVGAGI. The CDR3 sequence is 14 residues long. DNA for the CDR3: TGTGCCAGCAGTTACTCGACAGGGGGCTACGAGCAGTACTTC. This encodes CASSYSTGGYEQYF.

The chain employs TRBV7-6 and TRBJ2-2; 11 nucleotides align to TRBD2. Germline trimming cut 3 bases from V and 7 bases from J; bases unmatched to any gene: 13. Germline V gene lookup returns CDR1 SGHVS and CDR2 FNYEAQ. There are 18 residues in the CDR3. The CDR3 bases are TGTGCCAGCAGCTTCTACCGGGGTAGCGGGGGGGCCGACGGGGAGCTGTTTTTT. It specifies CASSFYRGSGGADGELFF.

The rearrangement links TRBV6-4 to TRBJ1-1, with D unresolved. CDR1 and CDR2 from the germline V gene are MRHNA and SNTAGT. This CDR3 comprises 13 residues. V gave up 4 bases and J gave up 5 bases, with 11 bases separating them. The CDR3 loop is CASSVSRATEAFF. In DNA form, the CDR3 reads TGTGCCAGCAGTGTTTCGCGGGCAACTGAAGCTTTCTTT.

The genes are TRBV6-6 and TRBJ1-3; no firm D call. The germline V and J ends were trimmed by 6 bases and 0 bases, with 12 bases remaining between them. The CDR3 is 15 amino acids. Germline CDR1 MNHNY, CDR2 SVGAGI (reference sequence). The CDR3 DNA follows: TGTGCCAGCAGAGCGGACGGCCGCTCTGGAAACACCATATATTTT. It specifies CASRADGRSGNTIYF.

V gene TRBV7-9 combines with J gene TRBJ1-2, with 9 bases matching TRBD1. CDR1 is SEHNR, CDR2 FQNEAQ, per germline (reference sequence). This CDR3 is 15 amino acids long. The V segment lost 3 bases and the J segment 6 bases; nucleotides outside the gene matches: 8. CDR3 amino acids: CASSFRDRAVDGYTF. The CDR3 DNA reads TGTGCCAGCAGCTTCCGGGACAGGGCTGTCGATGGCTACACCTTC.

The rearrangement uses TRBV7-6 and TRBJ2-2; D may be TRBD2 (5 bases). The CDR3 spans 14 residues. Trimming stripped 5 bases from V and 4 bases from J, with 11 bases between. Germline V gene lookup returns CDR1 SGHVS and CDR2 FNYEAQ. For the CDR3, the DNA is TGTGCCAGCAGCCTTGGAGCGGCCACCGGGGAGCTGTTTTTT. This encodes CASSLGAATGELFF.

The rearrangement links TRBV6-5 to TRBJ1-1; no firm D call. The CDR3 spans 13 residues. The V end lost 2 bases, the J end lost 3 bases, and 7 bases lay between the germline ends. Germline-derived CDR1 and CDR2 are MNHEY and SVGAGI. The CDR3 loop reads CASSYLIHTEAFF. The CDR3 DNA follows: TGTGCCAGCAGTTACCTAATACACACTGAAGCTTTCTTT.

The chain couples TRBV5-1 to TRBJ2-1; D ambiguous. V was shortened by 6 bases and J by 8 bases, with 15 bases between the two germline ends. Germline assignment: CDR1 SGHRS and CDR2 YFSETQ. This CDR3 contains 13 residues. The CDR3 DNA is TGCGCCAGCACTCGAGGAAGTAACGATGAGCAGTTCTTC. It is translated as CASTRGSNDEQFF. Using reference TRBV5-1 and TRBJ2-1 for the parts outside the CDR3, the full variable domain is KAGVTQTPRYLIKTRGQQVTLSCSPISGHRSVSWYQQTPGQGLQFLFEYFSETQRNKGNFPGRFSGRQFSNSRSEMNVSTLELGDSALYLCASTRGSNDEQFFGPGTRLTVL.